Sequencing of this TCR beta chain was carried out in a study of shared clonotypes between healthy human individuals. Findings of the study overall: Naive CD4 clonotypes overlapped across a handful of donors at approximately 5.3%.

For this clone: Antigen unknown.

Only in-frame clones appear in the TCRdb table, and some are missing; sequencing was by immunoSEQ multiplex PCR. The sample holds millions of clones, just under 95% seen once. Naive CD8 cells comprised CD45RO-negative, CCR7-positively selected cells, excluding terminally differentiated effector memory CD45RA+ cells. Recent acute infections and vaccinations were absent in the healthy HIV-negative adult donors. This receptor was taken from a young man in good health. Sequencing was done on a sample of naive CD8+ T cells sorted from blood.

CDR3 sequence reads: CASSFADRGRTEAFF. In DNA form, the CDR3 reads TGTGCCAGCAGTTTTGCTGACAGGGGGAGGACTGAAGCTTTCTTT. The V and J genes are TRBV28 and TRBJ1-1; 9 bases are shared with TRBD1. The CDR3 totals 15 residues. The germline V gene encodes CDR1 MDHEN and CDR2 SYDVKM. V was clipped by 3 bases and J by 5 bases; unmatched bases: 7. The full variable domain, its missing parts supplied by reference TRBV28 and TRBJ1-1, is DVKVTQSSRYLVKRTGEKVFLECVQDMDHENMFWYRQDPGLGLRLIYFSYDVKMKEKGDIPEGYSVSREKKERFSLILESASTNQTSMYLCASSFADRGRTEAFFGQGTRLTVV.